The clone carrying this T cell receptor (beta chain) was picked up a small number of times. Its antigen is as yet unknown. The data stem from a study of T cell responses to AZD1222 COVID-19 vaccine. About the study: Doses given second, at about 4 or about 12 weeks, were pooled. Whole-study findings and limits: Dominant at 160-218 and 743-854, vaccine-associated CD4 TCRs also spanned spike. Donor demographics were predominantly white British with a female majority; clonal diversity may be underestimated.

The method was immunoSEQ multiplex PCR; TCRdb's version includes in-frame clones alone and lacks a portion of them. The sample lists roughly 100,000 clones, about 90% occurring once. This CDR3 is 13 amino acids long. Trimming shortened V by 6 bases and J by 1 base, and 6 bases separated the two germline ends. The germline V gene has CDR1 LGHDT and CDR2 YNNKEL (reference sequence). The origin of this receptor is an adult in good health. Source: peripheral blood, taken on day 0 of AZD1222 vaccination. J is TRBJ2-2 and V is TRBV3-1 (or the pseudogene TRBV3-2); D is ambiguous. CDR3 sequence reads: CASSRRNTGELFF. The CDR3 coding sequence is TGTGCCAGCAGTCGGAGGAACACCGGGGAGCTGTTTTTT.